The 5 T cell receptor beta chains below come from one sample, sequenced in a study of blood T cells in healthy people across ages. Primers used in a second PCR of roughly 6 to 12 cycles were a sample-barcoded 5' primer and a J-beta primer mix. TCRdb itself ran the 5' RACE reads through MiXCR, one entry per CDR3 protein. The table has 850,000 to 1,300,000 distinct CDR3 sequences, 35% to 50% seen once. The specimen sequenced was blood. The receptors were gathered from a woman aged 60-75 years in good health.

This clonotype has a handful of counts. The gene calls are TRBV4-1 and TRBJ2-7, with D unclear. This CDR3 region has 15 residues. With 0 bases removed from V and 4 bases from J, the gap between germline ends came to 13 bases. Germline V gene data show CDR1 as MGHRA and CDR2 as YSYEKL. The DNA for the CDR3 is TGCGCCAGCAGCCAAGAACGGGCCCGAAGTTACGAGCAGTACTTC. Its protein is CASSQERARSYEQYF.

This clonotype turned up a few times. The chain carries TRBV5-6 and TRBJ2-4, with 9 bases that match TRBD1. The J call is uncertain, as TRBJ2-7 better fits the DNA end. Germline CDR1 and CDR2: SGHDT and YYEEEE. This CDR3 contains 15 residues. Here the CDR3 DNA reads TGTGCCAGCAGCGACACTGGACAGGGGTTTTACGAGCAGTACTTC. Residues: CASSDTGQGFYEQYF.

The chain recombines TRBV5-1 with TRBJ2-3; TRBD1 matches 9 bases. Germline assignment: CDR1 SGHRS and CDR2 YFSETQ. The trim removed 3 bases at V and 2 bases at J, leaving 4 bases unmatched. This CDR3 contains 15 residues. Here the CDR3 reads CASSSTGGPTDTQYF. CDR3 nucleotides: TGCGCCAGCAGCTCGACAGGGGGACCCACAGATACGCAGTATTTT.

The chain carries TRBV20-1 and TRBJ2-7, with TRBD2 matching over 11 bases. The CDR3 is 14 residues long. CDR1 is DFQATT, CDR2 SNEGSKA, per germline (reference sequence). V trimming: 5 bases; J trimming: 1 base; junction bases outside the gene matches: 4. The CDR3 DNA reads as TGCAGTGCTTTTAGCGGGAGGGCGTCCTACGAGCAGTACTTC. Translation gives CSAFSGRASYEQYF.

J is TRBJ2-5 and V is TRBV9; 13 positions agree with TRBD2. CDR1 and CDR2 from the germline V gene are SGDLS and YYNGEE. The CDR3 contains 16 residues. V was clipped by 3 bases and J by 7 bases; unmatched bases: 9. The CDR3 loop reads CASSETGTSGKTTQYF. CDR3 nucleotides: TGTGCCAGCAGCGAAACCGGGACTAGCGGGAAAACGACCCAGTACTTC.